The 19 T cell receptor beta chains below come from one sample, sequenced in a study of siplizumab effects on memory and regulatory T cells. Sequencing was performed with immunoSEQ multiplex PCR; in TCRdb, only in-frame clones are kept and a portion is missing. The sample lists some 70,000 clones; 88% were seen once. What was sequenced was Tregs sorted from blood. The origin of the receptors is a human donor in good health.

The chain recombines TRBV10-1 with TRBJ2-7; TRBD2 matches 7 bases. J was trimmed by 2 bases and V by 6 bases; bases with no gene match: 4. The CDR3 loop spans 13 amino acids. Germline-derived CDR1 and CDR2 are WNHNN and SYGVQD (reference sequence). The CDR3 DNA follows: TGCGCCAGCAGCAGGAGCGGGACCTACGAGCAGTACTTC. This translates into CASSRSGTYEQYF.

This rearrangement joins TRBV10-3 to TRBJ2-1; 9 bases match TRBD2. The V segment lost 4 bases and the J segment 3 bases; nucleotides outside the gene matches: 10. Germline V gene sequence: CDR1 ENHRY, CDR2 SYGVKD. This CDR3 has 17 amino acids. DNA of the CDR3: TGTGCCATCAGTGCTACCGAAGGGACTAGCAGCTACAATGAGCAGTTCTTC. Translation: CAISATEGTSSYNEQFF.

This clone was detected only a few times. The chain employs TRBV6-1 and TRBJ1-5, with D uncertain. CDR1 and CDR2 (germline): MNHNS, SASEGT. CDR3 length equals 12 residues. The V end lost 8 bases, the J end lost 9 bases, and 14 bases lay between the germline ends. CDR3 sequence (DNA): TGTGCCAGCCGAGTAACGGGCGCGCCCCAGCATTTT. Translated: CASRVTGAPQHF.

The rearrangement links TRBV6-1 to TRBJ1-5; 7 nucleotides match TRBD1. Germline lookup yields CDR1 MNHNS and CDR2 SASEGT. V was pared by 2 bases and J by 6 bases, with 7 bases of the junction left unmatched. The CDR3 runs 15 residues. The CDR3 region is CASSEWYRGFQPQHF. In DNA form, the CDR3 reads TGTGCCAGCAGTGAATGGTACAGGGGTTTTCAGCCCCAGCATTTT.

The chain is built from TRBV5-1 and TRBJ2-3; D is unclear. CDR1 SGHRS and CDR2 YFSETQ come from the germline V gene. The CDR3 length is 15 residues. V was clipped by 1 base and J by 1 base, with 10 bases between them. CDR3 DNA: TGCGCCAGCAGCTTGTTACCAGGACGCACAGATACGCAGTATTTT. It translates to CASSLLPGRTDTQYF. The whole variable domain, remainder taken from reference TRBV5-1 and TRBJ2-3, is KAGVTQTPRYLIKTRGQQVTLSCSPISGHRSVSWYQQTPGQGLQFLFEYFSETQRNKGNFPGRFSGRQFSNSRSEMNVSTLELGDSALYLCASSLLPGRTDTQYFGPGTRLTVL.

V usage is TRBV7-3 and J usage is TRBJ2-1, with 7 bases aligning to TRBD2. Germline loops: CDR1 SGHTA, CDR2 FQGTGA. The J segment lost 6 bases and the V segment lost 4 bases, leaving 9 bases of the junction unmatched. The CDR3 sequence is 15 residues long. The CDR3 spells CASSSPRGSLNEQFF. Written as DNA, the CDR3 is TGTGCCAGCAGCTCCCCCCGCGGGAGTCTCAATGAGCAGTTCTTC.

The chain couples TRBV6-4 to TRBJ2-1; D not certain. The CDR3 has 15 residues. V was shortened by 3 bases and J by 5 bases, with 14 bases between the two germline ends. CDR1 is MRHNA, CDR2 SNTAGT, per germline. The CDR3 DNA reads TGTGCCAGCAGTGAATCACCCCTTTTTAACAATGAGCAGTTCTTC. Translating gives CASSESPLFNNEQFF.

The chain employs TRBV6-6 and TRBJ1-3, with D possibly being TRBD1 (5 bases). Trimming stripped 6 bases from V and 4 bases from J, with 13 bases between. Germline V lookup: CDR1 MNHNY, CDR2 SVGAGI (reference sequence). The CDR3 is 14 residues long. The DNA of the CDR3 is TGTGCCAGCAGGCACCGGGACGGGGGAAACACCATATATTTT. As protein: CASRHRDGGNTIYF.

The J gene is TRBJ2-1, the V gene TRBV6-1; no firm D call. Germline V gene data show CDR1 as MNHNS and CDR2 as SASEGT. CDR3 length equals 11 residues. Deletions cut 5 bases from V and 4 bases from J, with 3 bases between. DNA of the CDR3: TGTGCCAGCAGTAAATACAATGAGCAGTTCTTC. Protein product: CASSKYNEQFF.

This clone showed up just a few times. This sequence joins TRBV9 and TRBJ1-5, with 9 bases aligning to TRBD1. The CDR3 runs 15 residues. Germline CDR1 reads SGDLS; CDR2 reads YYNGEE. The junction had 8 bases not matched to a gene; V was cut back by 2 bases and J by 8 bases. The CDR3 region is CASSVATGQGKPQHF. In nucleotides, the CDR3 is TGTGCCAGCAGCGTTGCTACGGGACAGGGAAAGCCCCAGCATTTT.

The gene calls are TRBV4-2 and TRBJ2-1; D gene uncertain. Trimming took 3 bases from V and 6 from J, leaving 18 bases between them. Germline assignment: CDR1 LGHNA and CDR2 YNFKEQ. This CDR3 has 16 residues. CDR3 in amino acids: CASSHTTSTLINEQFF. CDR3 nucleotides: TGTGCCAGCAGCCATACCACCTCCACCCTCATCAATGAGCAGTTCTTC.

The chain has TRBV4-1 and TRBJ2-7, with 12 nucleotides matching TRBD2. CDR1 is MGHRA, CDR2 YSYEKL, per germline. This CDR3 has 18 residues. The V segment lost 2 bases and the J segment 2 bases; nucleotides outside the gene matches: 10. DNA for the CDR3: TGCGCCAGCAGCCAAACGTCCCTAGCGGGAGGGCCAACCTACGAGCAGTACTTC. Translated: CASSQTSLAGGPTYEQYF.

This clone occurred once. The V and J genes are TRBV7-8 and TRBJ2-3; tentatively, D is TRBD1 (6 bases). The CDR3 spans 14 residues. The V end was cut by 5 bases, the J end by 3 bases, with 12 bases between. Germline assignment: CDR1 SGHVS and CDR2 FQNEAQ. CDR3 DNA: TGTGCCAGCAGCCTAGGACAGCCTACAGATACGCAGTATTTT. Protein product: CASSLGQPTDTQYF.

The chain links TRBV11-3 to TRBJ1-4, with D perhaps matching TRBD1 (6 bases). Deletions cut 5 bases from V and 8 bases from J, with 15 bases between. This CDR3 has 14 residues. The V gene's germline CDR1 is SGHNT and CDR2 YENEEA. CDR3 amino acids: CASSPNRASEKLFF. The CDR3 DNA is TGTGCCAGCAGCCCCAACAGGGCGAGCGAAAAACTGTTTTTT.

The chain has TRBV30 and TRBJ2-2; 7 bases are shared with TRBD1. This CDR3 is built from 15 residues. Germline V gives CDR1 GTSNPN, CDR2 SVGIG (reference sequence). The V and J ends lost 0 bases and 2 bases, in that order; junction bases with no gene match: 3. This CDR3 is CAWSVGTVNTGELFF. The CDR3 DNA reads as TGTGCCTGGAGTGTTGGGACAGTAAACACCGGGGAGCTGTTTTTT.

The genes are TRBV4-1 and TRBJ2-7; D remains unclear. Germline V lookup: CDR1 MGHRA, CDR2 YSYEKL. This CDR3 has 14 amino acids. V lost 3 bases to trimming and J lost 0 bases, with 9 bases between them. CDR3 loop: CASSHGRISYEQYF. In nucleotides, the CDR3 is TGCGCCAGCAGCCACGGCAGGATCTCCTACGAGCAGTACTTC.

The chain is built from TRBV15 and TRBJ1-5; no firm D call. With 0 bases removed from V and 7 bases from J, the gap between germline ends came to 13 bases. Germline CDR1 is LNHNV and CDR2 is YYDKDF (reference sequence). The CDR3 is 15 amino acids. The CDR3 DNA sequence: TGTGCCACCAGCAGAGATATGAGGACTCGACAGCCCCAGCATTTT. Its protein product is CATSRDMRTRQPQHF.

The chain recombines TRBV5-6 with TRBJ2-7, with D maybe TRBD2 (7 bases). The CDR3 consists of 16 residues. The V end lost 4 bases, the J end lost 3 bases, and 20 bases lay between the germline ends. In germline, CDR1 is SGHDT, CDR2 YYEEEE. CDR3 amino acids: CASSPGLGGRGYEQYF. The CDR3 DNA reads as TGTGCCAGCAGCCCTGGACTAGGGGGGAGGGGCTACGAGCAGTACTTC.

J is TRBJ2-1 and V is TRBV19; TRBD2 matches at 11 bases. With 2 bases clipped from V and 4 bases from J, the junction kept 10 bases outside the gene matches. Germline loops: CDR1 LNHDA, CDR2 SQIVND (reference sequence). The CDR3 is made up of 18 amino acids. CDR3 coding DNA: TGTGCCAGTAGTATAACTCCCCCGGGACTAGCGGATTACAATGAGCAGTTCTTC. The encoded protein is CASSITPPGLADYNEQFF.